The rows below give T cell receptor beta chains drawn from one sample of a study of T cell responses to AZD1222 COVID-19 vaccine. TCRdb's copy holds only in-frame clones and misses some; the assay was immunoSEQ multiplex PCR. The sample lists about 140,000 clones; roughly 92% were seen once. Sequences were derived from peripheral blood, sampled on day 0 of AZD1222 vaccination. These receptors were taken from an adult in good health. Both conserved end residues are part of each CDR3. D genes are given only for firm matches. Clone size is stated in some rows and not others, as once, few, many or a class when expanded.

.	TRBJ2-5	TRBV30	once	TGTGCCTGGAAAATAAGGGGGAGAGAGACCCAGTACTTC	CAWKIRGRETQYF
TRBD1	TRBJ1-3	TRBV18	.	TGTGCCAGCTCACCAGGGACAGGGGCAGTCTCTGGAAACACCATATATTTT	CASSPGTGAVSGNTIYF
.	TRBJ2-7	TRBV2	.	TGTGCCAGCAGGGACTTTATCTACGAGCAGTACTTC	CASRDFIYEQYF
.	TRBJ2-7	TRBV7-9	.	TGTGCCAGCAGCCCTGGGAGAGTTGGCGAGCAGTACTTC	CASSPGRVGEQYF
.	TRBJ2-1	TRBV27	.	TGTGCCAGCTTTTCCGTCTCCTACAATGAGCAGTTCTTC	CASFSVSYNEQFF
TRBD1	TRBJ2-7	TRBV6-2/TRBV6-3	.	TGTGCCAGCAGCCGACAGGGTCAGTTCCCAGCGGAAGGCCTCCACGAGCAGTACTTC	CASSRQGQFPAEGLHEQYF
.	TRBJ2-7	TRBV28	.	TGTGCCAGCAGTTTACCTTCCTACGAGCAGTACTTC	CASSLPSYEQYF
TRBD1	TRBJ2-5	TRBV24-1	.	TGTGCCACCAGTGATTCAAAGACAGGGGGCCTATTCCGGGAGACCCAGTACTTC	CATSDSKTGGLFRETQYF
TRBD1	TRBJ2-7	TRBV30	.	TGTGCCCTGCAAGGGGGCTTATACGAGCAGTACTTC	CALQGGLYEQYF
.	TRBJ1-1	TRBV7-9	.	TGTGCCAGCAGCTTAAGCACTGAAGCTTTCTTT	CASSLSTEAFF
TRBD2	TRBJ2-7	TRBV5-1	.	TGCGCCAGCAGACGACTAGCGGGAGTGGAATACGAGCAGTACTTC	CASRRLAGVEYEQYF
.	TRBJ1-5	TRBV11-2	.	TGTGCCAGCAGCTTGTCGGGACCTAATCAGCCCCAGCATTTT	CASSLSGPNQPQHF
.	TRBJ1-3	TRBV6-5	.	TGTGCCAGCAGTTACTCGGAGACCAGCGGAAACACCATATATTTT	CASSYSETSGNTIYF
.	TRBJ2-1	TRBV7-3	.	TGTGCCAGCAGCTCCCTAGGAGGCTCCTACAATGAGCAGTTCTTC	CASSSLGGSYNEQFF
TRBD2	TRBJ2-1	TRBV15	.	TGTGCCACCAGCAGAGATAGAAGACTAGCGGGAGGTAGCTCCTACAATGAGCAGTTCTTC	CATSRDRRLAGGSSYNEQFF
TRBD2	TRBJ2-1	TRBV4-2	.	TGTGCCAGCAGCCAATCTCCGACTAGCGGGAGCGGGTACAATGAGCAGTTCTTC	CASSQSPTSGSGYNEQFF
.	TRBJ2-3	TRBV27	.	TGTGCCAGCAGTCCCCATCTGGGGAGCACAGATACGCAGTATTTT	CASSPHLGSTDTQYF
TRBD1	TRBJ2-2	TRBV6-5	once	TGTGCCAGCAGTTCCTACAGGGGACACGGGGAGCTGTTTTTT	CASSSYRGHGELFF
TRBD2	TRBJ2-1	TRBV11-3	.	TGTGCCAGCAGCTCGGGACTAGCGGTCAATGAGCAGTTCTTC	CASSSGLAVNEQFF
.	TRBJ1-3	TRBV11-2	.	TGTGCCAGCAGCTTTAGCCACCTCACTGGAAACACCATATATTTT	CASSFSHLTGNTIYF
.	TRBJ2-7	TRBV30	.	TGTGCCGGGGGCTTGTTGAGCTACGAGCAGTACTTC	CAGGLLSYEQYF
.	TRBJ1-1	TRBV7-3	.	TGTGCCAGCAGGCAACAGGGCGCCACTGAAGCTTTCTTT	CASRQQGATEAFF
TRBD1	TRBJ1-1	TRBV5-1	.	TGCGCCAGCAGCTTGTTCGGACAGGGGAATGATGACACTGAAGCTTTCTTT	CASSLFGQGNDDTEAFF
.	TRBJ2-3	TRBV30	few	TGTGCCTGGAGTGTAGGGCAGGGAAGCACAGATACGCAGTATTTT	CAWSVGQGSTDTQYF
.	TRBJ1-2	TRBV10-3	.	TGTGCCATCAGTGAGTACCGCAGGGAATATGGCTACACCTTC	CAISEYRREYGYTF
TRBD2	TRBJ2-1	TRBV13	.	TGTGCCAGCAGCACGACTAGCGGGAGCGACAATGAGCAGTTCTTC	CASSTTSGSDNEQFF
TRBD1	TRBJ1-2	TRBV19	few	TGTGCCAGTAGAGCAGGGGGCATAGTCTATGGCTACACCTTC	CASRAGGIVYGYTF
.	TRBJ2-6	TRBV15	.	TGTGCCACCAGCAGACGTCCATTCACCGCTGGGGCCAACGTCCTGACTTTC	CATSRRPFTAGANVLTF
TRBD1	TRBJ2-7	TRBV5-1	once	TGCGCCAGCAGCTGGGACAGGGGGACCCTGGAGCAGTACTTC	CASSWDRGTLEQYF
.	TRBJ1-1	TRBV12-5	once	TGTGCTAGTGGTTCAGGCCCTGAAGCTTTCTTT	CASGSGPEAFF
.	TRBJ2-1	TRBV11-2	.	TGTGCCAGCAGCTTAGGACGGAGCTCCTACAATGAGCAGTTCTTC	CASSLGRSSYNEQFF
.	TRBJ2-7	TRBV28	.	TGTGCCAGCAATCGACAGTCTTCTACCTACGAGCAGTACTTC	CASNRQSSTYEQYF
.	TRBJ1-1	TRBV7-3	.	TGTGCCAGCAGCCCGGGGTCCGCCAGCACTGAAGCTTTCTTT	CASSPGSASTEAFF
.	TRBJ2-3	TRBV19	.	TGTGCCAGTAGTATCTGGCAGGGAGGCACAGATACGCAGTATTTT	CASSIWQGGTDTQYF
TRBD1	TRBJ1-2	TRBV3-1/TRBV3-2	once	TGTGCCAGCAGCCGGGGGGGACAGATCTATGGCTACACCTTC	CASSRGGQIYGYTF
.	TRBJ1-6	TRBV7-9	.	TGTGCCAGCAGCCTAGGGCAGGGCTCACCCCTCCACTTT	CASSLGQGSPLHF
.	TRBJ2-3	TRBV18	.	TGTGCCAGCTCACCACTAACGGTGCGAGATACGCAGTATTTT	CASSPLTVRDTQYF
.	TRBJ1-2	TRBV6-5	few	TGTGCCAGCAGTTACTCCGGGGTTGGCTACACCTTC	CASSYSGVGYTF
.	TRBJ2-5	TRBV5-1	once	TGCGCCAGCAGCCCCCTTCAAGGAGAGACCCAGTACTTC	CASSPLQGETQYF
TRBD1	TRBJ1-1	TRBV6-1	.	TGTGCCAGCAGTGAAACGGGACAGAGAGAAGCTTTCTTT	CASSETGQREAFF
.	TRBJ2-7	TRBV5-4	.	TGTGCCAGCAGCTCCCAGAGCTCCTACGAGCAGTACTTC	CASSSQSSYEQYF
.	TRBJ1-5	TRBV6-5	.	TGTGCCAGCAGTTCTGGAGATCAGCCCCAGCATTTT	CASSSGDQPQHF
.	TRBJ2-7	TRBV4-1	once	TGCGCCAGCAGCCAAGTAGAACCATCGGGGAGAAACGAGCAGTACTTC	CASSQVEPSGRNEQYF
.	TRBJ1-5	TRBV6-1	.	TGTGCCAGCAGTGATGATCAGCCCCAGCATTTT	CASSDDQPQHF
.	TRBJ1-2	TRBV5-4	.	TGTGCCAGCAGCTCCCGGGTAGACTATGGCTACACCTTC	CASSSRVDYGYTF